Below are 7 T cell receptor beta chains sequenced from a single sample in a study of beta chain features in type 1 diabetes. Expressed TCRB transcripts were sequenced after all isolated RNA was converted to cDNA. Using immunoSEQ multiplex PCR, the repertoire was profiled, and TCRdb retains in-frame clones only, with some absent. The sample has tens of thousands of clones, almost 70% seen once; the top ten hold 2.2%. The specimen sequenced was Tregs from blood. These TCRs come from a woman aged 40 to 50 in good health.

This chain links TRBV6-5 with TRBJ2-7; tentatively, D is TRBD1 (6 bases). CDR1 and CDR2 from the germline V gene are MNHEY and SVGAGI. The V and J ends lost 7 bases and 0 bases respectively, with 13 bases between them. The CDR3 has 14 amino acids. The CDR3 DNA follows: TGTGCCAGCACCAGGACAGTCAACTCCTACGAGCAGTACTTC. As protein: CASTRTVNSYEQYF.

There are a few counts of this clone. CDR3 in DNA: TGTGCCAGCAGCTACAGGGGGTACTCTGGGGCCAACGTCCTGACTTTC. It codes for CASSYRGYSGANVLTF. The chain links TRBV5-4 to TRBJ2-6, with 8 bases that match TRBD1. Unmatched junction bases numbered 2, after V lost 3 bases and J lost 0 bases. The CDR3 is made up of 16 amino acids. Germline V CDR1 and CDR2: SGHNT, YYREEE (reference sequence).

The chain uses TRBV9 and TRBJ2-1, with D possibly matching TRBD2 (6 bases). Trimming took 0 bases from V and 3 from J, leaving 10 bases between them. Germline loops: CDR1 SGDLS, CDR2 YYNGEE. The CDR3 has 15 amino acids. This CDR3 is CASSVAPGDYNEQFF. CDR3 in DNA: TGTGCCAGCAGCGTAGCTCCGGGGGACTACAATGAGCAGTTCTTC.

This clone was detected once. The V gene is TRBV6-1, the J gene TRBJ2-1; 8 nucleotides align to TRBD2. This CDR3 has 16 amino acids. In germline, CDR1 is MNHNS, CDR2 SASEGT. Unmatched junction bases numbered 12, after V lost 3 bases and J lost 8 bases. The chain's CDR3 is CASSDSRGDYKDEQFF. CDR3 nucleotide sequence: TGTGCCAGCAGTGATTCGCGGGGGGACTATAAGGATGAGCAGTTCTTC.

The J gene is TRBJ2-7, the V gene TRBV6-1; D possibly corresponds to TRBD1 (5 bases). Germline V lookup: CDR1 MNHNS, CDR2 SASEGT. V was clipped by 3 bases and J by 5 bases, with 20 bases between them. The CDR3 loop spans 16 amino acids. This CDR3 is CASSEPGRATRDEQYF. In DNA, the CDR3 is TGTGCCAGCAGTGAGCCAGGGCGCGCAACTCGGGACGAGCAGTACTTC.

The V call is TRBV10-3, the J call TRBJ2-3, with 9 bases fitting TRBD2. This CDR3 has 15 residues. V trimming: 5 bases; J trimming: 6 bases; junction bases outside the gene matches: 9. Germline lookup yields CDR1 ENHRY and CDR2 SYGVKD. The CDR3 loop reads CAISTAGGARDTQYF. CDR3 sequence (DNA): TGTGCCATCAGTACCGCGGGGGGGGCCCGGGATACGCAGTATTTT.

Concerning this clone itself: The junction shows a germline mismatch at one end, possibly a read error. The chain has TRBV9 and TRBJ2-7; 9 positions match TRBD2. Germline V gives CDR1 SGDLS, CDR2 YYNGEE. The CDR3 runs to 16 residues. The CDR3 sequence is CASSVRAGTSSHEQYF. The DNA of the CDR3 is TGTGCCAGCAGCGTACGGGCTGGGACTAGCTCCCACGAGCAGTACTTC.